Following are 25 T cell receptor beta chains from one sample sequenced in a study of blood T cell repertoires in COVID-19. Sequenced by immunoSEQ multiplex PCR; TCRdb stores in-frame clones only, minus some. This table has some 49,000 clones, 75% to 95% appearing once. Sequencing was carried out using peripheral blood. Receptors were obtained from a man aged 45-65 years with active COVID-19.

The chain combines TRBV30 with TRBJ1-2; TRBD1 is a possible D gene (6 bases). Trimming cost V 2 bases and J 4 bases, with 14 bases left between them. CDR1 and CDR2 (germline): GTSNPN, SVGIG (reference sequence). The CDR3 contains 14 residues. The CDR3 bases are TGTGCCTGGAGTAAACAGGGCGGCCTCTATGGCTACACCTTC. It specifies CAWSKQGGLYGYTF.

The chain recombines TRBV7-6 with TRBJ2-2, with TRBD2 identical over 13 bases. Trimming took 4 bases from V and 7 from J; bases not matched to a gene: 6. The CDR3 contains 16 residues. CDR1 and CDR2 from the germline V gene are SGHVS and FNYEAQ. Here the CDR3 DNA reads TGTGCCAGCAGCTCCTATGGACTAGCGGGAGTCGGGGAGCTGTTTTTT. It yields the protein CASSSYGLAGVGELFF. The entire variable domain, with the rest obtained from reference TRBV7-6 and TRBJ2-2, is as follows: GAGVSQSPRYKVTKRGQDVALRCDPISGHVSLYWYRQALGQGPEFLTYFNYEAQQDKSGLPNDRFSAERPEGSISTLTIQRTEQRDSAMYRCASSSYGLAGVGELFFGEGSRLTVL.

V usage is TRBV11-1 and J usage is TRBJ1-1, with D possibly matching TRBD1 (6 bases). V lost 1 base, J lost 1 base, and 7 bases lay in between. There are 14 residues in the CDR3. The V gene's germline CDR1 is SGHAT and CDR2 FQDESV (reference sequence). CDR3 sequence reads: CASSLGGQNTEAFF. The DNA for the CDR3 is TGTGCCAGCAGCTTAGGGGGACAGAACACTGAAGCTTTCTTT.

The genes are TRBV7-2 and TRBJ2-1; D is perhaps TRBD2 (6 bases). The CDR3 contains 16 residues. Germline V gene data show CDR1 as SGHTA and CDR2 as FQGNSA. With 6 bases removed from V and 5 bases from J, the gap between germline ends came to 20 bases. The CDR3 sequence: CASSSRRGEAHNEQFF. CDR3 nucleotides: TGTGCCAGCAGTTCTAGGCGGGGTGAAGCCCACAATGAGCAGTTCTTC.

The chain employs TRBV5-1 and TRBJ1-5, with a possible D match to TRBD1 (5 bases). CDR1 and CDR2 from the germline V gene are SGHRS and YFSETQ. This CDR3 is 14 amino acids long. Trimming left V 4 bases short and J 4 bases short, with 12 bases between. The CDR3 sequence: CASSPGAENQPQHF. Here the CDR3 DNA reads TGCGCCAGCAGCCCTGGGGCAGAGAATCAGCCCCAGCATTTT.

The chain's CDR3 is CASTPSAVLNSPLHF. CDR3 DNA: TGTGCCAGCACCCCAAGCGCGGTCCTGAATTCACCCCTCCACTTT. The chain employs TRBV6-5 and TRBJ1-6; no firm D call. This CDR3 is built from 15 residues. Trimming took off 7 bases at V and 7 bases at J, with 17 bases between the two ends. Germline CDR1 and CDR2: MNHEY and SVGAGI.

This chain links TRBV5-1 with TRBJ1-1; maybe TRBD1 (5 bases). Germline CDR1 reads SGHRS; CDR2 reads YFSETQ. The V and J ends lost 4 bases and 1 base respectively, with 11 bases between them. This CDR3 has 14 residues. CDR3 loop: CASSRTHTNTEAFF. The CDR3 nucleotides are TGCGCCAGCAGCAGGACACACACGAACACTGAAGCTTTCTTT.

The J gene is TRBJ2-2, the V gene TRBV5-1; TRBD2 agrees at 8 bases. J gave up 2 bases and V 4 bases, and 7 bases lay outside the gene matches. The CDR3 is 16 amino acids. The germline gives CDR1 SGHRS, CDR2 YFSETQ. This CDR3 is CASSPQLADNTGELFF. CDR3 nucleotides: TGCGCCAGCAGCCCCCAACTAGCGGATAACACCGGGGAGCTGTTTTTT. The entire variable domain, with the rest obtained from reference TRBV5-1 and TRBJ2-2, is as follows: KAGVTQTPRYLIKTRGQQVTLSCSPISGHRSVSWYQQTPGQGLQFLFEYFSETQRNKGNFPGRFSGRQFSNSRSEMNVSTLELGDSALYLCASSPQLADNTGELFFGEGSRLTVL.

The rearrangement joins TRBV15 to TRBJ2-5; D remains unclear. CDR3 length equals 13 residues. Germline V gene lookup returns CDR1 LNHNV and CDR2 YYDKDF (reference sequence). V dropped 1 base and J dropped 2 bases, with 5 bases sitting between them. The CDR3: CATSRGGQETQYF. The DNA of the CDR3 is TGTGCCACCAGCAGAGGAGGTCAAGAGACCCAGTACTTC.

The chain combines TRBV19 with TRBJ2-1; 9 bases agree with TRBD2. In germline, CDR1 is LNHDA, CDR2 SQIVND (reference sequence). V lost 5 bases, J lost 10 bases, and 12 bases stayed unmatched. This CDR3 has 15 amino acids. The CDR3 DNA reads as TGTGCCAGTAGTCCCGGGGTAGCGGGAGAGGGAGAGCAGTTCTTC. It specifies CASSPGVAGEGEQFF.

This clone is a singleton in its sample. This chain links TRBV6-5 with TRBJ2-5, with 8 bases identical to TRBD1. Germline CDR1 is MNHEY and CDR2 is SVGAGI. Trimming took 7 bases from V and 5 from J; bases not matched to a gene: 6. The CDR3 runs 13 residues. CDR3 coding DNA: TGTGCCAGCACCAAGACAGGGGTCGAGACCCAGTACTTC. Protein product: CASTKTGVETQYF.

The chain recombines TRBV7-6 with TRBJ2-1, with 8 bases aligning to TRBD2. The CDR3 consists of 15 residues. Germline V gene sequence: CDR1 SGHVS, CDR2 FNYEAQ. Unmatched junction bases numbered 8, after V lost 0 bases and J lost 10 bases. CDR3 sequence reads: CASSLASGTQPEQFF. CDR3 nucleotide sequence: TGTGCCAGCAGCTTAGCTAGCGGGACCCAACCAGAGCAGTTCTTC. Full variable domain (missing parts from reference TRBV7-6 and TRBJ2-1): GAGVSQSPRYKVTKRGQDVALRCDPISGHVSLYWYRQALGQGPEFLTYFNYEAQQDKSGLPNDRFSAERPEGSISTLTIQRTEQRDSAMYRCASSLASGTQPEQFFGPGTRLTVL.

The chain links TRBV5-1 to TRBJ2-3; TRBD2 agrees at 9 bases. CDR3 size: 16 residues. Trimming took 7 bases from V and 2 from J; bases not matched to a gene: 11. Germline values: CDR1 SGHRS, CDR2 YFSETQ. The CDR3 DNA follows: TGCGCCAGCTCCTACCCACTAGCGGGCATCACAGATACGCAGTATTTT. Its translation: CASSYPLAGITDTQYF.

This clone has just a few counts. J is TRBJ1-1 and V is TRBV20-1, with D maybe TRBD1 (5 bases). Germline CDR1 reads DFQATT; CDR2 reads SNEGSKA (reference sequence). This CDR3 contains 10 residues. Trimming pared 6 bases from V and 3 bases from J, leaving 5 bases between. As DNA, the CDR3 is TGCAGTGCAGGGGACACTGAAGCTTTCTTT. Residues: CSAGDTEAFF.

The chain joins TRBV9 to TRBJ1-2; D not resolved. Germline CDR1 and CDR2: SGDLS and YYNGEE. The CDR3 runs 15 residues. V was pared by 2 bases and J by 3 bases, with 14 bases between. The CDR3 loop reads CASSVSGNRDYGYTF. CDR3 DNA sequence: TGTGCCAGCAGCGTTTCGGGGAATCGGGACTATGGCTACACCTTC.

The genes are TRBV11-3 and TRBJ2-7; TRBD2 matches 7 bases. Germline V lookup: CDR1 SGHNT, CDR2 YENEEA. J was trimmed by 2 bases and V by 7 bases; bases with no gene match: 17. The CDR3 is 17 amino acids. CDR3 sequence: CASISSGLRERTYEQYF. CDR3 sequence (DNA): TGTGCCAGCATCTCATCGGGTCTGCGGGAGAGGACCTACGAGCAGTACTTC. The full variable domain, completed using reference TRBV11-3 and TRBJ2-7, is EAGVVQSPRYKIIEKKQPVAFWCNPISGHNTLYWYLQNLGQGPELLIRYENEEAVDDSQLPKDRFSAERLKGVDSTLKIQPAELGDSAVYLCASISSGLRERTYEQYFGPGTRLTVT.

V usage is TRBV5-4 and J usage is TRBJ2-1; D may be TRBD1 (6 bases). The CDR3 contains 15 residues. Germline V gene lookup returns CDR1 SGHNT and CDR2 YYREEE (reference sequence). The V end was cut by 4 bases, the J end by 3 bases, with 14 bases between. The DNA of the CDR3 is TGTGCCAGCAGCGTGGACAGTCCAGTCTACAATGAGCAGTTCTTC. This encodes CASSVDSPVYNEQFF.

This clone appeared a single time. This rearrangement joins TRBV3-1 (or the pseudogene TRBV3-2) to TRBJ2-7, with 7 bases that match TRBD1. The V segment lost 8 bases and the J segment 6 bases; nucleotides outside the gene matches: 19. This CDR3 is built from 16 residues. Germline-derived CDR1 and CDR2 are LGHDT and YNNKEL (reference sequence). CDR3 in amino acids: CASSSFRDSLISEQYF. In DNA, the CDR3 is TGTGCCAGCTCTTCATTCCGGGACAGCCTCATCTCCGAGCAGTACTTC.

The CDR3 DNA reads TGTGCCATCAGTGACCGGGACAAGCAGTATTTT. It codes for CAISDRDKQYF. The V gene is TRBV10-3, the J gene TRBJ2-3, with D maybe TRBD1 (6 bases). The CDR3 loop spans 11 amino acids. The germline gives CDR1 ENHRY, CDR2 SYGVKD. V lost 3 bases and J lost 11, with 9 bases in between.

The rearrangement links TRBV5-1 to TRBJ2-2; 8 bases agree with TRBD1. The V and J ends lost 3 bases and 2 bases, in that order; junction bases with no gene match: 3. Per the germline V gene, CDR1 is SGHRS and CDR2 is YFSETQ. The CDR3 is 15 residues long. CDR3: CASSSQGANTGELFF. CDR3 coding DNA: TGCGCCAGCAGCTCGCAGGGGGCCAACACCGGGGAGCTGTTTTTT. Using reference TRBV5-1 and TRBJ2-2 for the parts outside the CDR3, the full variable domain is KAGVTQTPRYLIKTRGQQVTLSCSPISGHRSVSWYQQTPGQGLQFLFEYFSETQRNKGNFPGRFSGRQFSNSRSEMNVSTLELGDSALYLCASSSQGANTGELFFGEGSRLTVL.

The V and J genes are TRBV9 and TRBJ1-2; D gene uncertain. Looked up from germline, CDR1 is SGDLS and CDR2 is YYNGEE. The CDR3 runs to 15 residues. V lost 2 bases to trimming and J lost 7 bases, with 18 bases between them. The DNA for the CDR3 is TGTGCCAGCAGCGTCAACCGGGCGGGCGCGGGTGGCTACACCTTC. It yields the protein CASSVNRAGAGGYTF.

This chain joins TRBV2 and TRBJ2-3; 7 bases are a match to TRBD2. V lost 0 bases, J lost 0 bases, and 6 bases stayed unmatched. The CDR3 extends over 17 amino acids. Germline V gives CDR1 SNHLY, CDR2 FYNNEI. The CDR3 spells CASSEAQAGRSTDTQYF. CDR3 bases: TGTGCCAGCAGTGAAGCGCAAGCGGGACGAAGCACAGATACGCAGTATTTT.

This chain links TRBV7-2 with TRBJ2-7; tentatively, D is TRBD1 (5 bases). The CDR3 length is 13 residues. In germline, CDR1 is SGHTA, CDR2 FQGNSA. Trimming took 6 bases from V and 0 from J, leaving 9 bases between them. CDR3 in amino acids: CASRPDSSYEQYF. CDR3 sequence (DNA): TGTGCCAGCAGACCAGACAGCTCCTACGAGCAGTACTTC.

This clone showed up just once. V is TRBV5-4 and J is TRBJ2-3; weak D call: TRBD2 (5 bases). The ends were cut back, 3 bases at V and 0 bases at J, with 8 bases in the middle. There are 14 residues in the CDR3. The V gene's germline CDR1 is SGHNT and CDR2 YYREEE (reference sequence). The CDR3 DNA reads as TGTGCCAGCAGCTCCAGGACTAGCACAGATACGCAGTATTTT. This translates into CASSSRTSTDTQYF.

The chain has TRBV3-1 (or the pseudogene TRBV3-2) and TRBJ2-1, with TRBD2 matching 9 bases. The CDR3 spans 17 residues. Trimming cost V 4 bases and J 0 bases; bases outside gene matches: 7. Germline CDR1 and CDR2: LGHDT and YNNKEL (reference sequence). In DNA form, the CDR3 reads TGTGCCAGCAGCCGCGGGACTAGCCGAACCTCCTACAATGAGCAGTTCTTC. Translating it yields CASSRGTSRTSYNEQFF.